The T cell receptor beta chain described here comes from a study of shared clonotypes between healthy human individuals. Study background: Three plates each covered CD4 naive and memory; CD8 naive two, CD8 memory one. Study-level results: Non-shared clonotypes were found to have lower generation probabilities than the clonotypes that were shared by all four of the sorted-subset donors.

This clone was seen only once. Its antigen is still unknown. Looked up from germline, CDR1 is MNHEY and CDR2 is SMNVEV (reference sequence). Between the trimmed V and J ends, which lost 2 bases and 4 bases, there was a span of 18 bases. The CDR3 consists of 16 residues. CD4+ cells underwent separation, giving CD45RA+ naive and CD45RA-negative memory subsets. Clones were sequenced by immunoSEQ multiplex PCR, and TCRdb holds only the in-frame ones, with some missing. Of 800,000 to 1,200,000 clones in the sample, 75% to 85% were seen once. Sequences were obtained from memory CD4+ T cells from PBMCs. Subset: CD45RA-negative fraction. This rearrangement joins TRBV27 to TRBJ2-7, with D perhaps TRBD1 or TRBD2 (5 bases each). The receptor was isolated from a man aged 18 to 35 in good health. Some clones in this sample may be carry-over from other donors' samples. CDR3 sequence (DNA): TGTGCCAGCAGTTTACGAGGGGTCCGGGTAGAATACGAGCAGTACTTC. Its protein product is CASSLRGVRVEYEQYF.